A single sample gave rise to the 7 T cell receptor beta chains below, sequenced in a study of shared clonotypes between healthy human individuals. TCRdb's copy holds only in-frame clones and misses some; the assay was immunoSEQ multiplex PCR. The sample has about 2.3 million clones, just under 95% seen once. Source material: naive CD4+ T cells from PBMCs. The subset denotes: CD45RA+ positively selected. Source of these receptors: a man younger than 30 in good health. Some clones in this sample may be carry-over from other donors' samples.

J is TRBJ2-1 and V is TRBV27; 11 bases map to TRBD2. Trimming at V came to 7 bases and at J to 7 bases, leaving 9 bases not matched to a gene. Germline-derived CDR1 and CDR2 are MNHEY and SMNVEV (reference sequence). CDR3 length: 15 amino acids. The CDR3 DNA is TGTGCCAGCACAATGGTTCTAGCGGGAGGTAATGAGCAGTTCTTC. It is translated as CASTMVLAGGNEQFF.

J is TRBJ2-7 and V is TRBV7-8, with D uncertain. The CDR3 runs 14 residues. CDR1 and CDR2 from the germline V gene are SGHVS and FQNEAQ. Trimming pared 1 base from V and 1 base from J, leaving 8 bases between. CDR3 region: CASSLGGKSYEQYF. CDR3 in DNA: TGTGCCAGCAGCTTAGGTGGCAAATCCTACGAGCAGTACTTC.

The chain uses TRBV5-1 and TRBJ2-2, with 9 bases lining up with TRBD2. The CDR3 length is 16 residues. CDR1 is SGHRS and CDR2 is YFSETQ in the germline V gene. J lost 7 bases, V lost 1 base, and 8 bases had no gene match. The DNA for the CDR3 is TGCGCCAGCAGCTTGCCTCTAGCGGGACCAATCGGGGAGCTGTTTTTT. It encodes CASSLPLAGPIGELFF.

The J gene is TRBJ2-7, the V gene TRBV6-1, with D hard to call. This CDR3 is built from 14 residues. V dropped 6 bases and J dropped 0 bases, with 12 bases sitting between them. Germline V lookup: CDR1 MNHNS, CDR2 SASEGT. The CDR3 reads CASRYSWSSYEQYF. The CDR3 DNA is TGTGCCAGCAGGTATAGCTGGAGCTCCTACGAGCAGTACTTC.

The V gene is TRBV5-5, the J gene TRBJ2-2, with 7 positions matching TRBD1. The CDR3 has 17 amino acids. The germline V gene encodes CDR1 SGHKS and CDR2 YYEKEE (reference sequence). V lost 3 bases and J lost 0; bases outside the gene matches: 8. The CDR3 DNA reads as TGTGCCAGCAGCTCCCGACAGGGTTTCGCGAACACCGGGGAGCTGTTTTTT. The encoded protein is CASSSRQGFANTGELFF.

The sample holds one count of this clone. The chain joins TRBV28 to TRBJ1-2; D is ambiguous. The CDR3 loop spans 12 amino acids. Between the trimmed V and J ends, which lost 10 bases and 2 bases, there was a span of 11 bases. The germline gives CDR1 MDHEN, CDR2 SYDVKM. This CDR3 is CATPDSNYGYTF. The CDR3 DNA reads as TGTGCCACACCAGACTCGAACTATGGCTACACCTTC.

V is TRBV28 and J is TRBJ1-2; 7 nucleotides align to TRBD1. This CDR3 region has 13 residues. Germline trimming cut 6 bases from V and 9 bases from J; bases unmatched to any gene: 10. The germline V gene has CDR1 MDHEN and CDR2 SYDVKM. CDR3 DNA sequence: TGTGCCAGCAGCCCGGGACAGCCTTTGAGCTACACCTTC. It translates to CASSPGQPLSYTF.